These 3 T cell receptor beta chains were all obtained from the same sample, sequenced in a study of technical replicates of blood from four donors. Clones were sequenced by immunoSEQ multiplex PCR, and TCRdb holds only the in-frame ones, with some missing. The sample shows about 60,000 clones, more than 85% of them seen only once. Sequencing used PBMCs. The receptors stem from a human donor in good health. Some clones in this sample may be carry-over from other donors' samples.

The genes are TRBV7-2 and TRBJ2-2, with no clear D. The CDR3 totals 14 residues. CDR1 is SGHTA and CDR2 is FQGNSA in the germline V gene. V was trimmed by 5 bases and J by 2 bases, leaving 9 bases between them. The CDR3 sequence is CASSLLVNTGELFF. Written as DNA, the CDR3 is TGTGCCAGCAGCCTCCTAGTCAACACCGGGGAGCTGTTTTTT.

The genes are TRBV11-3 and TRBJ2-3, with a tentative D call TRBD2 (5 bases). The germline gives CDR1 SGHNT, CDR2 YENEEA. The CDR3 covers 13 residues. Trimming pared 5 bases from V and 4 bases from J, leaving 10 bases between. CDR3 DNA sequence: TGTGCCAGCAGCCGACTAAAAGCAGATACGCAGTATTTT. Translation gives CASSRLKADTQYF.

The genes are TRBV9 and TRBJ2-5, with TRBD2 matching 11 bases. The CDR3 runs to 15 residues. The germline CDR1 and CDR2 sequences are SGDLS and YYNGEE. The V segment lost 4 bases and the J segment 5 bases; nucleotides outside the gene matches: 7. The CDR3 loop reads CASSPGLAGGETQYF. CDR3 bases: TGTGCCAGCAGCCCCGGTTTAGCGGGAGGGGAGACCCAGTACTTC. Supplemented by reference TRBV9 and TRBJ2-5, the full variable domain reads DSGVTQTPKHLITATGQRVTLRCSPRSGDLSVYWYQQSLDQGLQFLIQYYNGEERAKGNILERFSAQQFPDLHSELNLSSLELGDSALYFCASSPGLAGGETQYFGPGTRLLVL.